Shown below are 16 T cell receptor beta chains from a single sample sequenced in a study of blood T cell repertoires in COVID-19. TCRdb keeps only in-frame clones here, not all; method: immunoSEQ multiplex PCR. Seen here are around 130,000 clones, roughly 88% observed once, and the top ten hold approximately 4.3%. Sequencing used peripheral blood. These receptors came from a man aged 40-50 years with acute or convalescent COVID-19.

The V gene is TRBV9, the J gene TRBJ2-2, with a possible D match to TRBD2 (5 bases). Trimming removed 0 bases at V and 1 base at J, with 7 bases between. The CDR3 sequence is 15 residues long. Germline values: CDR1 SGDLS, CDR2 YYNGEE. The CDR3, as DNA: TGTGCCAGCAGCGTAGTTCGGGAGAACACCGGGGAGCTGTTTTTT. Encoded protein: CASSVVRENTGELFF. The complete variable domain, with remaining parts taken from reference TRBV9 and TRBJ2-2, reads DSGVTQTPKHLITATGQRVTLRCSPRSGDLSVYWYQQSLDQGLQFLIQYYNGEERAKGNILERFSAQQFPDLHSELNLSSLELGDSALYFCASSVVRENTGELFFGEGSRLTVL.

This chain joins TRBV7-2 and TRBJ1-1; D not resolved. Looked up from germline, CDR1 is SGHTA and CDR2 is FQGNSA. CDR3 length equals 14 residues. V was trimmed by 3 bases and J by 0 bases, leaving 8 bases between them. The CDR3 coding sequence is TGTGCCAGCAGCTTTGCAGGAATGAACACTGAAGCTTTCTTT. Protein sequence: CASSFAGMNTEAFF.

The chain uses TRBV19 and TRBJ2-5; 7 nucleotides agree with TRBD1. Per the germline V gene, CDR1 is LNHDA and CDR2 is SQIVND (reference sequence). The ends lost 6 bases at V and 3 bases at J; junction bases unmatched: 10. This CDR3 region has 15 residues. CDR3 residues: CASSYTGTAKETQYF. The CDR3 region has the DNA TGTGCCAGTAGCTATACCGGGACAGCCAAAGAGACCCAGTACTTC.

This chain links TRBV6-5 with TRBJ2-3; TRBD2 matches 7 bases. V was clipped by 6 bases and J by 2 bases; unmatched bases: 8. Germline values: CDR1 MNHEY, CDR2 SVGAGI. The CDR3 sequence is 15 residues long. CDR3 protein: CASRSGTKYTDTQYF. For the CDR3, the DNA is TGTGCCAGCAGGTCCGGGACTAAATACACAGATACGCAGTATTTT.

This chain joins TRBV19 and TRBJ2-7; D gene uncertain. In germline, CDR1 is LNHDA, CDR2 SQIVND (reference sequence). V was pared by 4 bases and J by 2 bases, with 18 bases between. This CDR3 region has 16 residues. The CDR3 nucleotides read TGTGCCAGTAGTACAGTGGCGTCAGGTGTTCCCTACGAGCAGTACTTC. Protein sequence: CASSTVASGVPYEQYF.

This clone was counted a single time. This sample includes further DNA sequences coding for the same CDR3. The CDR3 protein is CASGRQDSYEQYF. CDR3 in DNA: TGCGCCAGCGGCAGACAGGATAGCTACGAGCAGTACTTC. This sequence joins TRBV5-1 and TRBJ2-7; tentative D call: TRBD1 (6 bases). This CDR3 comprises 13 residues. Germline V gene lookup returns CDR1 SGHRS and CDR2 YFSETQ. V lost 7 bases and J lost 3, with 14 bases in between.

CDR3 loop: CASSLFSANTGELFF. CDR3 bases: TGTGCCAGCAGCTTATTTTCCGCGAACACCGGGGAGCTGTTTTTT. The chain couples TRBV7-8 to TRBJ2-2; D is unclear. Trimming left V 2 bases short and J 0 bases short, with 7 bases between. The CDR3 contains 15 residues. Germline loops: CDR1 SGHVS, CDR2 FQNEAQ.

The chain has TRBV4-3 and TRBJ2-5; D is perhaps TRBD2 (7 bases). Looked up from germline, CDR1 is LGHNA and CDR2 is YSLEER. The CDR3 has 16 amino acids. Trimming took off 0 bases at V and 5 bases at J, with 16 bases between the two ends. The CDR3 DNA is TGCGCCAGCAGCCAAGATTGGCGGGGGCCGCGTGAGACCCAGTACTTC. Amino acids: CASSQDWRGPRETQYF.

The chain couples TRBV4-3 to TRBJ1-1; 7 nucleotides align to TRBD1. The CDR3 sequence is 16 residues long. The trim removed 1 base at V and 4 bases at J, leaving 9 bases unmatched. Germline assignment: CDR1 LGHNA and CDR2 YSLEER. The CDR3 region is CASSQGLRDRFTEAFF. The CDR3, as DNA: TGCGCCAGCAGCCAAGGGCTAAGGGACAGATTCACTGAAGCTTTCTTT.

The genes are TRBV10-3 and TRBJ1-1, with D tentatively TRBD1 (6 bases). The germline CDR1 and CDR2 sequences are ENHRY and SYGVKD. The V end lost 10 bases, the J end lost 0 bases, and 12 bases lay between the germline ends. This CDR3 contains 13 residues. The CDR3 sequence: CATKRTVNTEAFF. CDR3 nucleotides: TGTGCCACCAAAAGGACAGTGAACACTGAAGCTTTCTTT.

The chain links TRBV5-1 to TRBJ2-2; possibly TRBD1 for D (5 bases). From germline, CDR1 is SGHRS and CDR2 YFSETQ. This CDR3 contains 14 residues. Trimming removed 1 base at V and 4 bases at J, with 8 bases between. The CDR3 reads CASSLPGLTGELFF. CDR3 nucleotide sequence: TGCGCCAGCAGCTTGCCAGGGCTCACCGGGGAGCTGTTTTTT.

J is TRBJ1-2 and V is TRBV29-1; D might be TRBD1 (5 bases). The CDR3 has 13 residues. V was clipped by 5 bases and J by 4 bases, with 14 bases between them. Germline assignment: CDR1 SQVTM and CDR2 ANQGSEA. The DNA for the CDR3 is TGCAGCGTTTTTCAAGACAGCCCCTATGGCTACACCTTC. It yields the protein CSVFQDSPYGYTF.

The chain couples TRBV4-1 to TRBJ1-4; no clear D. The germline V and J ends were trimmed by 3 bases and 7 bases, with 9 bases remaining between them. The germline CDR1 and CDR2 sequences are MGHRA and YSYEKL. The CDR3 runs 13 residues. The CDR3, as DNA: TGCGCCAGCAGCCAGGAGGTGGGTGAAAAACTGTTTTTT. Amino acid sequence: CASSQEVGEKLFF.

CDR3 DNA: TGTGCCAGTAGTCCCCTCTTGGCGGAGTCCTACAATGAGCAGTTCTTC. Translating it yields CASSPLLAESYNEQFF. This chain connects TRBV19 to TRBJ2-1; D is ambiguous. The CDR3 is 16 residues long. V lost 5 bases, J lost 1 base, and 15 bases lay in between. CDR1 is LNHDA and CDR2 is SQIVND in the germline V gene (reference sequence).

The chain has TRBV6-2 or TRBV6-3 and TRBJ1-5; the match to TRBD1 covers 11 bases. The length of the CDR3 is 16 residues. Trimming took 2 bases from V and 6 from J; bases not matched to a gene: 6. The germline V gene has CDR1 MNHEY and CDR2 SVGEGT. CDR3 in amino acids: CASSYHGTGGSQPQHF. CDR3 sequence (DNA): TGTGCCAGCAGTTACCACGGGACAGGGGGTAGTCAGCCCCAGCATTTT.

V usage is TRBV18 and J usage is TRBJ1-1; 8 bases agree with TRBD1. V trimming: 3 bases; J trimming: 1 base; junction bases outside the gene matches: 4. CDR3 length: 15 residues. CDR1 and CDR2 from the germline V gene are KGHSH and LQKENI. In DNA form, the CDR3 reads TGTGCCAGCTCACCTTCCGGACAGGGGAACACTGAAGCTTTCTTT. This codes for CASSPSGQGNTEAFF.